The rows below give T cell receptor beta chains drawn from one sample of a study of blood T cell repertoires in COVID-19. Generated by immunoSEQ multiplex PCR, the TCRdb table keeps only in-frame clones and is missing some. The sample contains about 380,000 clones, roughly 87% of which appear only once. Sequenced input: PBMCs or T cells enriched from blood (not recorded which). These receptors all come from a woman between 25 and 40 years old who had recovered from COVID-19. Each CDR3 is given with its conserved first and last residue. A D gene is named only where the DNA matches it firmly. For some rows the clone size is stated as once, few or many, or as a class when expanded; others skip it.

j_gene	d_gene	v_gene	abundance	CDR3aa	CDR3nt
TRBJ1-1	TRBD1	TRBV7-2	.	CASSSTGRPSDEAFF	TGTGCCAGCAGCTCGACAGGGCGCCCTTCAGATGAAGCTTTCTTT
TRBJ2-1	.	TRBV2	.	CASSIAPSSYNEQFF	TGTGCCAGCAGTATAGCGCCCAGCTCCTACAATGAGCAGTTCTTC
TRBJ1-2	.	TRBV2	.	CASSEAGARTYGYTF	TGTGCCAGCAGTGAAGCGGGGGCCAGGACCTATGGCTACACCTTC
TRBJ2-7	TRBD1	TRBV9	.	CASSASRDSFYEQYF	TGTGCCAGCAGCGCATCTCGGGACAGCTTCTACGAGCAGTACTTC
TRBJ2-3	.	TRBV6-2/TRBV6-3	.	CASSYLARGADTQYF	TGTGCCAGCAGTTATCTGGCTAGGGGTGCAGATACGCAGTATTTT
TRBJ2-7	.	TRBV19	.	CAVYSNGALYF	TGTGCCGTCTACTCTAATGGAGCTCTGTACTTC
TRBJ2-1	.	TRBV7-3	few	CASSLNTINEQFF	TGTGCCAGCAGCTTAAATACTATCAATGAGCAGTTCTTC
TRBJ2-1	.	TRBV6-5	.	CASSYSIVGGGEQFF	TGTGCCAGCAGTTACTCGATTGTTGGCGGAGGTGAGCAGTTCTTC
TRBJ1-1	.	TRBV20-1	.	CSASTTGRAEAFF	TGCAGTGCAAGTACTACAGGGAGGGCTGAAGCTTTCTTT
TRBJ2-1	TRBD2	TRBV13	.	CASSSTGAGRYNEQFF	TGTGCCAGCAGCTCCACCGGAGCGGGAAGGTACAATGAGCAGTTCTTC
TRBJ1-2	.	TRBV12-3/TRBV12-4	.	CASSLHSGGYTF	TGTGCCAGCAGTCTACACAGCGGTGGCTACACCTTC
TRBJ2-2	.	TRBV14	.	CASSLFGTSKLELFF	TGTGCCAGCAGTCTCTTTGGGACATCAAAGTTGGAGCTGTTTTTT
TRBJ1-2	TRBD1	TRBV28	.	CASSPHRQGSGYTF	TGTGCCAGCAGCCCCCACCGACAGGGGAGTGGCTACACCTTC
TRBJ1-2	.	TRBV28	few	CASSALHGPGGYTF	TGTGCCAGCAGCGCCCTCCATGGACCGGGGGGCTACACCTTC
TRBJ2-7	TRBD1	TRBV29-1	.	CSVPGQGTYEQYF	TGCAGCGTACCGGGACAGGGCACCTACGAGCAGTACTTC
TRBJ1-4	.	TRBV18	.	CASSPPSIGADEKLFF	TGTGCCAGCTCACCACCGAGCATAGGGGCGGATGAAAAACTGTTTTTT
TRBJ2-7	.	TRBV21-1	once	CASSKGHGAYEQYF	TGTGCCAGCAGCAAAGGGCACGGGGCCTACGAGCAGTACTTC
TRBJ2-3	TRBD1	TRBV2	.	CASSAARQGPRYF	TGTGCCAGCAGTGCCGCCCGACAGGGCCCAAGGTATTTT
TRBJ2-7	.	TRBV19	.	CASSEEGRGVYEQYF	TGTGCCAGTAGTGAGGAGGGAAGGGGCGTATACGAGCAGTACTTC
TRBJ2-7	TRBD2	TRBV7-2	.	CASSLSSGGLYEQYF	TGTGCCAGCAGCCTCTCTAGCGGGGGACTCTACGAGCAGTACTTC
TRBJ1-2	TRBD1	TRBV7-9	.	CASSFGQGSPYTF	TGTGCCAGCAGCTTTGGACAGGGGTCACCCTACACCTTC
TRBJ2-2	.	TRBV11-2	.	CASSPIAANTGELFF	TGTGCCAGCAGCCCCATAGCGGCGAACACCGGGGAGCTGTTTTTT
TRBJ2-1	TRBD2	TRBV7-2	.	CASSPGRTNEQFF	TGTGCCAGCAGCCCCGGGAGGACTAATGAGCAGTTCTTC
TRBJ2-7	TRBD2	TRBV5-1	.	CASSLAGRSVQYF	TGCGCCAGCAGCTTGGCCGGGAGGTCAGTGCAGTACTTC
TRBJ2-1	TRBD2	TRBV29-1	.	CSVEQGGLAGGPYEQFF	TGCAGCGTTGAGCAGGGGGGACTAGCGGGAGGGCCCTATGAGCAGTTCTTC
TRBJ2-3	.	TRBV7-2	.	CASSPHNADTQYF	TGTGCCAGCAGCCCGCACAACGCAGATACGCAGTATTTT
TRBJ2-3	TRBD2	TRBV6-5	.	CASSRTSGRRDTQYF	TGTGCCAGCAGCCGGACTAGCGGGAGGCGGGATACGCAGTATTTT
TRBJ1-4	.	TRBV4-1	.	CASSQDFATNEKLFF	TGCGCCAGCAGCCAAGATTTCGCAACTAATGAAAAACTGTTTTTT
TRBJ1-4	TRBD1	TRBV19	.	CASSIKRETGEGEKLFF	TGTGCCAGTAGTATAAAGAGGGAGACAGGGGAGGGGGAAAAACTGTTTTTT
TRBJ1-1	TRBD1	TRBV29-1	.	CSVGQGNTEAFF	TGCAGCGTAGGACAGGGTAACACTGAAGCTTTCTTT
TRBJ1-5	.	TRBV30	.	CAWSRGQNNQPQHF	TGTGCCTGGAGTAGGGGACAAAACAATCAGCCCCAGCATTTT
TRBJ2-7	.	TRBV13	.	CASSLASDYEQYF	TGTGCCAGCAGCTTGGCTAGCGACTACGAGCAGTACTTC
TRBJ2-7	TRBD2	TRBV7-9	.	CASSYGLAGGYEQYF	TGTGCCAGCAGCTACGGACTAGCGGGAGGCTACGAGCAGTACTTC
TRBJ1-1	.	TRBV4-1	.	CASSPSGQLNTEAFF	TGCGCCAGCAGCCCGTCAGGACAGCTGAACACTGAAGCTTTCTTT
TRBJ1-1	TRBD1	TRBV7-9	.	CASSGTGGNTEAFF	TGTGCCAGCAGCGGAACAGGGGGTAACACTGAAGCTTTCTTT
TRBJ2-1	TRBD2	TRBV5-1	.	CASSLATSGNNEQFF	TGCGCCAGCAGCTTGGCTACTAGCGGGAACAATGAGCAGTTCTTC
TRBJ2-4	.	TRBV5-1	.	CASSPAPGADIQYF	TGCGCCAGCAGTCCAGCCCCAGGGGCAGACATTCAGTACTTC
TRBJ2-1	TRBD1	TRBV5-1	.	CASSLIKTGQSDEQFF	TGCGCCAGCAGCTTAATCAAGACAGGGCAATCTGATGAGCAGTTCTTC
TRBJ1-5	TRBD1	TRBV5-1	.	CASSSGTDSNQPQHF	TGCGCCAGCAGTTCTGGGACAGATAGCAATCAGCCCCAGCATTTT
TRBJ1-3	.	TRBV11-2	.	CASSSTGNSGNTIYF	TGTGCCAGCAGCTCCACAGGGAACTCTGGAAACACCATATATTTT
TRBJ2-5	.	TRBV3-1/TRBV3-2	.	CASEVRGRYDF	TGTGCCAGTGAAGTTAGAGGGAGGTACGACTTC
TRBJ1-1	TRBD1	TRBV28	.	CASSPRGQGNTEAFF	TGTGCCAGCAGTCCACGTGGACAGGGAAACACTGAAGCTTTCTTT
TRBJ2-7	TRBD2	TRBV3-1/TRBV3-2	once	CASSHEEGLAYEQYF	TGTGCCAGCAGCCACGAGGAGGGACTAGCTTACGAGCAGTACTTC
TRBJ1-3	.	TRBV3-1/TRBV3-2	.	CASSQQGTGTNTIYF	TGTGCCAGCAGCCAACAGGGTACAGGGACAAACACCATATATTTT
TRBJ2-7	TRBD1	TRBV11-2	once	CASSPSTGRTTYEQYF	TGTGCCAGCAGCCCCTCGACAGGGAGAACTACCTACGAGCAGTACTTC